A selection of T cell receptor beta chains follows, all from one sample in a study of blood T cell repertoires in COVID-19. Assay: immunoSEQ multiplex PCR; the TCRdb copy retains only in-frame clones and omits some. This table has approximately 80,000 clones, around 81% appearing once. Input material: peripheral blood. The origin of the receptors is a man older than 75 with acute or convalescent COVID-19. The CDR3 runs from the conserved cysteine through the conserved F or W.

j_call: TRBJ1-1; v_call: TRBV11-1; cdr3_aa: CASHPRGTMNTEAFF
j_call: TRBJ1-2; v_call: TRBV5-1; cdr3_aa: CASSLDRGQEYGYTF
j_call: TRBJ2-2; v_call: TRBV28; cdr3_aa: CASSLSLYRNRADTGELFF
j_call: TRBJ1-1; v_call: TRBV20-1; cdr3_aa: CSTRTPEAFF
j_call: TRBJ1-2; v_call: TRBV28; cdr3_aa: CAGRGGLGYTF
j_call: TRBJ1-1; v_call: TRBV6-5; cdr3_aa: CASSFSRQGLTEAFF
j_call: TRBJ2-1; v_call: TRBV11-3; cdr3_aa: CASSFGQGSGEQFF
j_call: TRBJ1-2; v_call: TRBV29-1; cdr3_aa: CSVSGGAGYTF
j_call: TRBJ1-1; v_call: TRBV10-3; cdr3_aa: CAISLVPGQHAEAFF
j_call: TRBJ1-4; v_call: TRBV19; cdr3_aa: CASRGGEKLFF
j_call: TRBJ1-1; v_call: TRBV27; cdr3_aa: CASSPVGAYTEAFF
j_call: TRBJ1-4; v_call: TRBV28; cdr3_aa: CASSLTGGGKSEKLFF
j_call: TRBJ1-6; v_call: TRBV20-1; cdr3_aa: CSASSGTGNSPLHF
j_call: TRBJ1-1; v_call: TRBV7-2; cdr3_aa: CASSLDRAQTEAFF
j_call: TRBJ1-4; v_call: TRBV28; cdr3_aa: CASSFLGQSTNEKLFF
j_call: TRBJ2-1; v_call: TRBV7-8; cdr3_aa: CASSSLSGRFVEQFF
j_call: TRBJ2-2; v_call: TRBV11-3; cdr3_aa: CASSFQSTGELFF
j_call: TRBJ1-2; v_call: TRBV5-1; cdr3_aa: CASSLGLGQGGYGYTF
j_call: TRBJ1-5; v_call: TRBV7-2; cdr3_aa: CASSWGQGPNQPQHF
j_call: TRBJ1-2; v_call: TRBV5-1; cdr3_aa: CASSLPGTGYPLYGYTF
j_call: TRBJ2-7; v_call: TRBV6-6; cdr3_aa: CASSWTSGRSYEQYF
j_call: TRBJ2-3; v_call: TRBV3-1/TRBV3-2; cdr3_aa: CASSQQATSGTDTQYF
j_call: TRBJ1-2; v_call: TRBV11-2; cdr3_aa: CASSKGGSLRRLPSGYTF
j_call: TRBJ1-3; v_call: TRBV20-1; cdr3_aa: CSASQSSGNTIYF
j_call: TRBJ2-1; v_call: TRBV18; cdr3_aa: CASSPPSKTSGSRNEQFF
j_call: TRBJ2-2; v_call: TRBV24-1; cdr3_aa: CATSDSGTGGGVTGELFF
j_call: TRBJ2-6; v_call: TRBV6-2/TRBV6-3; cdr3_aa: CASSSRGAGANVLTF
j_call: TRBJ1-5; v_call: TRBV6-5; cdr3_aa: CASRGQNNQPQHF
j_call: TRBJ2-1; v_call: TRBV6-5; cdr3_aa: CASGGTSYNEQFF
j_call: TRBJ2-7; v_call: TRBV5-1; cdr3_aa: CASSLGVSGYEQYF
j_call: TRBJ2-1; v_call: TRBV10-3; cdr3_aa: CAISESPGLAGVNEQFF
j_call: TRBJ2-5; v_call: TRBV5-1; cdr3_aa: CASSSEVGTQYF
j_call: TRBJ1-2; v_call: TRBV5-8; cdr3_aa: CASSSLQGADGYTF
j_call: TRBJ1-4; v_call: TRBV2; cdr3_aa: CASGVHGQEKLFF